The entry below describes one T cell receptor beta chain. Its cognate antigen has yet to be identified. Preparation of the library involved the immunoSEQ multiplex PCR assay. For the multiplex PCR, a mixture combining 60 forward primers for TCR Vbeta segments and 13 reverse primers for TCR Jbeta segments was used. The CDR3 region of rearranged TCR beta genes was amplified from genomic DNA with a multiplex PCR assay. Amplified TCR beta libraries were sequenced as 87-base-pair reads on the Illumina HiSeq System. As for the authors' bioinformatics: A later analysis counted some 74 million unique TCR beta chains across the roughly 700 repertoires, and roughly 9.9 million of these chains were shared by at least two donors. Raw reads were error-corrected and collapsed into unique sequences with a nearest-neighbor algorithm that merged closely related sequences to remove PCR and sequencing errors. CDR3 sequences were aligned to IMGT reference sequences to assign V, D and J gene segments. For a sequence to be retained, a match of at least six nucleotides was required to both a V gene segment and a J gene segment. Rearrangements were called productive when the CDR3 lacked stop codons and stayed in frame with V and J; all others were non-productive. CDR3 was defined by IMGT convention, running from the second conserved V-encoded cysteine to the conserved J-encoded phenylalanine. The earlier analysis of some 600 of the donors excluded sequences that lacked an unambiguous match to a single V gene segment. An earlier analysis of several hundred of the donors called V segments functional above 56.7% productive rearrangements and segregating when the between-donor standard deviation exceeded 5%. To diagnose cytomegalovirus status from the catalog of TCR beta chain sequences, a statistical classification framework was built. In a later analysis, TCR nucleotide sequences were compared against IMGT/GENE-DB human TR gene sequences so that V and J genes could be assigned. The TCRdist pipeline was used in a later analysis to assign CDR3 sequences and most-parsimonious VDJ recombination scenarios. In a later analysis, every TCR beta chain was defined by the combination of its CDR3 amino acid sequence and its V-gene family, and reads without a unique V-gene family were dropped. As a way to deal with suspected cross-contamination and a sequencing artifact, a later analysis dropped 450 to 600 nucleotide sequences that were highly shared and had low generation probability. For each public chain, a later analysis derived a clonal expansion index from normalized ranks of inferred template counts within each repertoire. In a later analysis, generation probabilities were computed using a VDJ recombination model fitted to out-of-frame rearrangements, and the results were checked against IGoR. In a later analysis, TCR-TCR, TCR-HLA and TCR-CMV co-occurrence was scored with hypergeometric tests, and a repertoire-size bias correction was applied to TCR pairs. To estimate false discovery rates, a later analysis permuted the HLA or CMV assignments 20 times. In a later analysis, co-occurring TCRs were grouped using DBSCAN, and TCRdist sequence similarity was added for clustering within HLA-allele-positive subsets. Repertoires with fewer than 30,000 or more than 120,000 public chains were left out of co-occurrence clustering, as were four to six repertoires with anomalous nucleotide sharing. What TCRdb holds here is the immuneACCESS table cut down to in-frame rearrangements. Part of the clones is not present; checked against another copy, under half of the missing clones reflect an unresolved V gene, and the others are unexplained. From that table come the V and J calls and clone size; the DNA was used to work out D and trimming. The data table for this sample lists 55,000 or so clones. The top ten constitute approximately 10% of the sample.

The cohort consisted of 600 or so healthy bone marrow donors. At the time of sampling, every cohort member was nominally healthy, though immune exposures that went unrecorded were likely present. The donor tested CMV seropositive, placing the donor among the 289 seropositive members of the cohort. A peripheral blood sample was collected from each donor, and TCR beta sequencing was performed on peripheral blood mononuclear cells. Genomic DNA was extracted from the blood cell samples with the Qiagen DNeasy Blood Extraction Kit. For this chain, trimming is 3 bases at the V end and 5 bases at the J end, and the number of junction bases without a gene match is 10. CDR1 and CDR2, looked up from the germline V gene (reference sequence), are WNHNN and SYGVQD. Measured from the cysteine to the phenylalanine, the CDR3 is 15 residues long. Only the CDR3 DNA is retained, 45 bases long and in frame from the first base.

The sample originates from a study of cytomegalovirus exposure and HLA in healthy donors (dated by TCRdb to 2016 to 2017). Study-wide context: In an earlier analysis of approximately 500 of the donors, 276 Gb of sequence data and 90 million to 120 million unique TCR beta sequences from about 179 million T cells were reported. An earlier analysis of about 600 of the donors used high-throughput TCR beta sequencing to judge whether each TCR beta V gene segment behaved as functional or pseudogenic. Genome-wide SNP genotypes for about 60% of the 666 donors were used in a later genetic analysis, which treated that subset as a discovery cohort. Donor age, sex, ethnicity and CMV serostatus were collected together with the repertoire data. Typing coverage differed by locus: A, B, C, DRB1 and DQB1 were typed in roughly 629-630 donors, DQA1 in approximately 520, DPA1 in some 570, and DPB1 in around 490. In the later analysis, no new phenotypic data were used to find candidate immune exposures; instead, reliance was placed on TCR beta sequences and their occurrence across donors. To predict cytomegalovirus infection status, the study combined high-throughput TCR immunosequencing, statistical association of individual TCRs with disease status, and machine learning. The study was designed to test whether signatures of past pathogen exposure could be identified by cataloging public T cell receptors. Among some 410 genotyped donors of the cohort, an average of around 240,000 unique TCR beta nucleotide sequences were sequenced per donor, approximately 20% of them non-productive. A separate validation cohort of 100 to 150 different subjects was used in addition to the roughly 720-subject first cohort. A later analysis re-analyzed previously published TCR beta repertoires from approximately 670 donors and added high-resolution HLA genotyping to study TCR occurrence patterns. The genetic ancestry cluster associated with self-reported Caucasian donors included over 65% of the approximately 430 genotyped donors. Approximately 310 gigabases of sequencing data and approximately 92 million unique TCR sequences made up an early release that covered some 640 HLA-typed donors. Using immunosequencing, the study profiled T cell repertoires from 500 to 800 subjects and related those repertoires to cytomegalovirus serostatus. About 5 DR-DQ haplotypes were handled as single units for association and clustering, since linkage in the cohort was strong. All discovery cohort repertoires had been generated using a single sequencing platform. Class I and class II HLA loci were covered by the typing at four-digit resolution. Study-wide conclusions, independent of this receptor: Some IMGT-functional V segments, including TRBV6-2 and TRBV6-3, could not be distinguished by the 87-base-pair reads and were therefore excluded. A later genetic analysis reported fewer N-insertions in productive TCRs among donors in an Asian-associated ancestry cluster than the roughly 620-donor mean. Linkage disequilibrium might explain the correlated functional status among segregating V segments, but an unknown experimental factor could not be excluded. An association between a missense DCLRE1C variant and V-gene and J-gene trimming of TCR beta chains was found in a later genetic analysis and replicated in an independent cohort. A later analysis reported that several top co-occurrence clusters appeared linked to parvovirus B19, influenza, CMV and Epstein-Barr virus. Specific HLA alleles were associated with roughly 16,000 TCR beta sequences at a false discovery rate of 0.05 in a later analysis. Broadly in line with IMGT annotations, most TCR beta V segments showed up in productive rearrangements about 87% or about 30% of the time in an earlier analysis of roughly 590 of the donors. According to a later analysis, most CMV-associated TCR beta chains appeared to be HLA-restricted, and the HLA associations seemed to be driven largely by CMV exposure. When HLA alleles, especially DR and DQ, strongly co-occurred, attributing TCR associations to individual alleles was difficult. The study gave a list of about 150 TCR beta chains associated with cytomegalovirus. Cytomegalovirus status was reported to be diagnosed by the classifier with high specificity and sensitivity in both the original and validation cohorts. Roughly uniform sequencing depth across donors was assumed in presence/absence analyses, although this assumption may not hold. The earlier analysis of 587 of the donors excluded some 15 rarely observed V segments, including chromosome 9 orphons, because counts were too low. Three of the identified cytomegalovirus-associated TCR beta chains were confirmed in vitro to be specific for cytomegalovirus antigens. Only TCR beta chains were sequenced in this cohort, and the absence of alpha or paired-chain data limited detectable features. CMV serostatus was the only immune exposure information available for the cohort. Most TCR sequences were observed very rarely across donors, whereas some public TCRs were present in many individuals. A later analysis found that TCR association rates varied across HLA loci, with DRB1 alleles showing the most associated TCRs and HLA-C alleles the fewest. It was suggested by the authors that the approach could potentially be generalized to other disease states and immunological phenotypes. Because HLA typing was missing for some donors at each locus, association tests included only the typed subset. A cluster of highly shared sequence variants was judged likely to be a technical artifact of the sequencing pipeline. A further reported finding was that TCR beta sequences accurately predicted the HLA-A and HLA-B alleles for most subjects in the first cohort. In a later analysis, HLA-associated TCR beta chains showed more clonal expansion and lower generation probabilities than non-associated chains that were equally common.

This clonotype was obtained from a woman between 50 and 59 years old in good health and CMV-seropositive. The chain was built from TRBV10-1 and TRBJ2-7; the junction holds 7 bases that match TRBD1. Sample: PBMCs. The nucleotide sequence reads as follows: TGCGCCAGCAGTGACTCCGAGGGGGCGCAGGACGAGCAGTACTTC. Translation gives CASSDSEGAQDEQYF.